Listed below are T cell receptor beta chains from one sample, sequenced in a study of shared clonotypes between healthy human individuals. Repertoires were generated with immunoSEQ multiplex PCR, while TCRdb's copy carries only in-frame clones and drops some. The data contain around 560,000 clones, 85% to 95% of them seen just once; the ten biggest clones take up approximately 0.11%. Sequenced: naive CD8+ T cells sorted from blood. These receptors all come from a woman aged 30 to 39 in good health. Both conserved end residues are part of each CDR3. The order of the fields is V gene, D gene, clone size, J gene, CDR3 protein, CDR3 DNA. A D gene is named only where the DNA matches it firmly. Clone size is given for some rows only: seen once, a few or many times, or a class if the clone is expanded.

V: TRBV11-2; D: -; size: -; J: TRBJ2-2; CDR3: CASSLGGGADGELFF; DNA: TGTGCCAGCAGCTTAGGTGGGGGCGCCGACGGGGAGCTGTTTTTT
V: TRBV13; D: TRBD1; size: -; J: TRBJ1-2; CDR3: CASSVRDRVVDGYTF; DNA: TGTGCCAGCAGCGTCCGGGACAGGGTAGTCGATGGCTACACCTTC
V: TRBV5-1; D: -; size: -; J: TRBJ2-7; CDR3: CASSPLVTGKDEQYF; DNA: TGCGCCAGCAGCCCATTAGTAACAGGGAAAGACGAGCAGTACTTC
V: TRBV28; D: -; size: -; J: TRBJ2-1; CDR3: CASSLPSRRTSYNEQFF; DNA: TGTGCCAGCAGTCTACCTTCTCGGCGAACTTCCTACAATGAGCAGTTCTTC
V: TRBV5-6; D: -; size: -; J: TRBJ2-7; CDR3: CASSFGESYEQYF; DNA: TGTGCCAGCAGCTTCGGGGAGTCCTACGAGCAGTACTTC
V: TRBV19; D: -; size: -; J: TRBJ1-1; CDR3: CASSIDRTVLYEAFF; DNA: TGTGCCAGTAGTATAGATAGAACGGTACTTTATGAAGCTTTCTTT
V: TRBV28; D: -; size: -; J: TRBJ1-1; CDR3: CASIRDFGTEAFF; DNA: TGTGCCAGTATCCGGGACTTTGGAACTGAAGCTTTCTTT
V: TRBV13; D: -; size: -; J: TRBJ2-7; CDR3: CASNRITGQNYEQYF; DNA: TGTGCCAGCAACCGCATAACAGGACAGAACTACGAGCAGTACTTC
V: TRBV29-1; D: TRBD2; size: -; J: TRBJ2-1; CDR3: CSGSGLAFYEQFF; DNA: TGCAGCGGCTCGGGACTAGCTTTCTATGAGCAGTTCTTC
V: TRBV7-8; D: -; size: -; J: TRBJ2-1; CDR3: CASSFSDGDNEQFF; DNA: TGTGCCAGCAGCTTCAGCGATGGGGACAATGAGCAGTTCTTC
V: TRBV19; D: -; size: -; J: TRBJ2-2; CDR3: CASKAGVLSKGELFF; DNA: TGTGCCAGTAAGGCTGGGGTTTTAAGTAAAGGGGAGCTGTTTTTT
V: TRBV29-1; D: -; size: -; J: TRBJ1-1; CDR3: CSVEESGTNTEAFF; DNA: TGCAGCGTTGAAGAATCTGGTACCAACACTGAAGCTTTCTTT
V: TRBV11-2; D: TRBD1; size: -; J: TRBJ2-7; CDR3: CASSLGQGTYEQYF; DNA: TGTGCCAGCAGCCTGGGACAGGGGACCTACGAGCAGTACTTC
V: TRBV19; D: -; size: -; J: TRBJ2-1; CDR3: CATISSYRGDEQFF; DNA: TGTGCCACCATAAGCAGTTACCGAGGGGATGAGCAGTTCTTC
V: TRBV2; D: TRBD1; size: -; J: TRBJ2-7; CDR3: CASRGQVREQYF; DNA: TGTGCCAGCAGGGGACAGGTGAGGGAGCAGTACTTC
V: TRBV7-9; D: -; size: -; J: TRBJ1-2; CDR3: CASSPDRFSDGYTF; DNA: TGTGCCAGCAGCCCAGACAGGTTTTCGGATGGCTACACCTTC
V: TRBV10-2; D: TRBD2; size: -; J: TRBJ2-1; CDR3: CASSESAGGPSEQFF; DNA: TGCGCCAGCAGTGAGTCTGCGGGAGGGCCCTCTGAGCAGTTCTTC
V: TRBV27; D: TRBD1; size: once; J: TRBJ1-1; CDR3: CASSPGTGGRTEAFF; DNA: TGTGCCAGCAGTCCAGGGACAGGGGGCCGGACTGAAGCTTTCTTT
V: TRBV6-1; D: TRBD1; size: few; J: TRBJ1-5; CDR3: CASREIERGLGQPQHF; DNA: TGTGCCAGCAGGGAAATTGAGAGGGGGCTAGGTCAGCCCCAGCATTTT
V: TRBV28; D: TRBD1; size: -; J: TRBJ1-2; CDR3: CASSHDRGHIYGYTF; DNA: TGTGCCAGCAGCCATGACAGGGGGCACATCTATGGCTACACCTTC
V: TRBV28; D: -; size: -; J: TRBJ2-3; CDR3: CASSFVARGRLNF; DNA: TGTGCCAGCAGTTTCGTGGCGAGGGGGAGACTCAATTTT
V: TRBV7-9; D: -; size: -; J: TRBJ1-1; CDR3: CASRLDRAGTTGHTEAFF; DNA: TGTGCCAGCAGACTAGACCGGGCAGGGACCACAGGGCACACTGAAGCTTTCTTT
V: TRBV7-2; D: -; size: -; J: TRBJ2-7; CDR3: CASSYVSYEQYF; DNA: TGTGCCAGCAGCTACGTCAGCTACGAGCAGTACTTC
V: TRBV27; D: TRBD2; size: -; J: TRBJ2-1; CDR3: CASSLIAGDHNEQFF; DNA: TGTGCCAGCAGCCTGATAGCGGGAGATCACAATGAGCAGTTCTTC
V: TRBV9; D: TRBD2; size: -; J: TRBJ2-2; CDR3: CASSEKTSATGELFF; DNA: TGTGCCAGCAGCGAAAAAACTAGCGCGACCGGGGAGCTGTTTTTT
V: TRBV13; D: -; size: -; J: TRBJ2-7; CDR3: CASSPQGTWSYEQYF; DNA: TGTGCCAGCAGCCCTCAGGGGACTTGGAGCTACGAGCAGTACTTC
V: TRBV27; D: -; size: -; J: TRBJ1-5; CDR3: CASSLNLDQPQHF; DNA: TGTGCCAGCAGTTTAAATCTGGATCAGCCCCAGCATTTT
V: TRBV7-9; D: TRBD1; size: -; J: TRBJ1-5; CDR3: CASSLVQGARDSYNQPQHF; DNA: TGTGCCAGCAGCTTAGTCCAAGGGGCACGGGACAGTTACAATCAGCCCCAGCATTTT
V: TRBV7-9; D: TRBD2; size: -; J: TRBJ2-5; CDR3: CASGRLAGKETQYF; DNA: TGTGCCAGCGGCCGACTAGCGGGAAAAGAGACCCAGTACTTC
V: TRBV19; D: -; size: -; J: TRBJ2-7; CDR3: CASSIIHSNYEQYF; DNA: TGTGCCAGTAGTATAATTCACAGTAACTACGAGCAGTACTTC
V: TRBV19; D: -; size: -; J: TRBJ2-5; CDR3: CASSLDREHAETQYF; DNA: TGTGCCAGTAGTCTTGACCGGGAGCATGCGGAGACCCAGTACTTC
V: TRBV7-2; D: -; size: -; J: TRBJ2-7; CDR3: CASRTWVSGTYEQYF; DNA: TGTGCCAGCAGGACCTGGGTCTCCGGAACCTACGAGCAGTACTTC
V: TRBV7-9; D: TRBD2; size: -; J: TRBJ2-2; CDR3: CASSLGTTNTGELFF; DNA: TGTGCCAGCAGCCTAGGGACTACGAACACCGGGGAGCTGTTTTTT
V: TRBV6-5; D: -; size: -; J: TRBJ1-2; CDR3: CASSYGAGLGYTF; DNA: TGTGCCAGCAGTTATGGGGCAGGGCTTGGCTACACCTTC
V: TRBV18; D: -; size: -; J: TRBJ2-7; CDR3: CASSLDSSYEQYF; DNA: TGTGCCAGCTCCCTTGACAGCTCCTACGAGCAGTACTTC
V: TRBV11-2; D: TRBD1; size: -; J: TRBJ2-7; CDR3: CASSPGTGGLEQYF; DNA: TGTGCCAGCAGCCCAGGGACAGGGGGACTCGAGCAGTACTTC
V: TRBV27; D: TRBD1; size: -; J: TRBJ2-1; CDR3: CASRIRTGHFEQFF; DNA: TGTGCCAGCAGGATAAGGACAGGTCATTTTGAGCAGTTCTTC
V: TRBV5-1; D: -; size: -; J: TRBJ2-1; CDR3: CASSRADLYNEQFF; DNA: TGCGCCAGCAGCAGGGCGGACCTCTACAATGAGCAGTTCTTC
V: TRBV14; D: TRBD1; size: -; J: TRBJ1-1; CDR3: CASSQDLTSGQGGGTEAFF; DNA: TGTGCCAGCAGCCAAGATCTTACTTCGGGACAGGGTGGAGGAACTGAAGCTTTCTTT
V: TRBV30; D: -; size: once; J: TRBJ2-6; CDR3: CAWSAGSGANVLTF; DNA: TGTGCCTGGAGCGCAGGGTCTGGGGCCAACGTCCTGACTTTC
V: TRBV28; D: -; size: -; J: TRBJ1-1; CDR3: CASSFEVMNTEAFF; DNA: TGTGCCAGCAGTTTTGAGGTAATGAACACTGAAGCTTTCTTT
V: TRBV6-5; D: -; size: -; J: TRBJ1-5; CDR3: CASSVASNQPQHF; DNA: TGTGCCAGCAGTGTTGCGTCCAATCAGCCCCAGCATTTT
V: TRBV30; D: -; size: -; J: TRBJ2-7; CDR3: CAWEGAGGSYEQYF; DNA: TGTGCCTGGGAGGGGGCGGGAGGTTCCTACGAGCAGTACTTC
V: TRBV4-1; D: -; size: once; J: TRBJ1-2; CDR3: CASSQVEGGYGYTF; DNA: TGCGCCAGCAGCCAAGTTGAAGGAGGCTATGGCTACACCTTC
V: TRBV7-9; D: TRBD2; size: -; J: TRBJ2-7; CDR3: CASSPLASGNYEQYF; DNA: TGTGCCAGCAGCCCCTTGGCTAGCGGGAACTACGAGCAGTACTTC
V: TRBV27; D: -; size: -; J: TRBJ2-7; CDR3: CASSLGLNSYEQYF; DNA: TGTGCCAGCAGTTTAGGGCTGAACTCCTACGAGCAGTACTTC
V: TRBV5-1; D: TRBD1; size: -; J: TRBJ2-5; CDR3: CASSRVDRGDETQYF; DNA: TGCGCCAGCAGCCGTGTGGACAGGGGGGACGAGACCCAGTACTTC
V: TRBV6-5; D: -; size: -; J: TRBJ2-2; CDR3: CASSQVMGTGELFF; DNA: TGTGCCAGCAGCCAGGTTATGGGCACCGGGGAGCTGTTTTTT
V: TRBV5-6; D: TRBD2; size: -; J: TRBJ2-3; CDR3: CASSLRREGWTDTQYF; DNA: TGTGCCAGCAGCTTGCGCCGGGAGGGCTGGACAGATACGCAGTATTTT
V: TRBV27; D: -; size: -; J: TRBJ2-1; CDR3: CASSLLGAGNEQFF; DNA: TGTGCCAGCAGTTTACTGGGGGCTGGGAATGAGCAGTTCTTC
V: TRBV4-1; D: TRBD2; size: -; J: TRBJ2-7; CDR3: CASSPGLDIDEQYF; DNA: TGCGCCAGCAGCCCGGGACTAGATATCGACGAGCAGTACTTC
V: TRBV6-1; D: -; size: -; J: TRBJ2-7; CDR3: CASSETKRPSVYEQYF; DNA: TGTGCCAGCAGTGAAACTAAAAGACCTAGCGTCTACGAGCAGTACTTC
V: TRBV2; D: TRBD2; size: -; J: TRBJ2-7; CDR3: CASSGPQSALAGYEQYF; DNA: TGTGCCAGCAGTGGGCCCCAGAGTGCACTAGCGGGATACGAGCAGTACTTC
V: TRBV10-2; D: -; size: -; J: TRBJ2-3; CDR3: CASCTQGADTQYF; DNA: TGCGCCAGCTGTACCCAGGGTGCAGATACGCAGTATTTT
V: TRBV15; D: TRBD1; size: -; J: TRBJ2-7; CDR3: CATSGGTGGYEQYF; DNA: TGTGCCACCAGCGGAGGGACAGGGGGCTACGAGCAGTACTTC